This is a list of T cell receptor beta chains from one sample in a study of blood T cell repertoires in COVID-19. Clones were read by immunoSEQ multiplex PCR, and TCRdb kept only the in-frame ones, dropping some. The table has around 130,000 clones, just under 90% seen once. Specimen: peripheral blood. Receptor source: an elderly woman with acute or convalescent COVID-19. CDR3s include the opening cysteine and the closing phenylalanine or tryptophan. Each record gives: CDR3 protein, V gene.

cdr3_aa: CASRITGGDGYTF; v_call: TRBV2
cdr3_aa: CASSYRQDHTEAFF; v_call: TRBV7-9
cdr3_aa: CASSADRVFTEAFF; v_call: TRBV5-1
cdr3_aa: CASSQQRRGPYEQYF; v_call: TRBV6-5
cdr3_aa: CASSIVGGQGTYEQYF; v_call: TRBV19
cdr3_aa: CASSYSGQRTDTQYF; v_call: TRBV6-5
cdr3_aa: CASSLLRGTGEQYF; v_call: TRBV7-2
cdr3_aa: CASSLARSRSSNEKLFF; v_call: TRBV11-2
cdr3_aa: CASSIVGVAGSTDTQYF; v_call: TRBV7-2
cdr3_aa: CASSQVPRDRPSSYEQYF; v_call: TRBV4-1
cdr3_aa: CASSRGQGQGGYTF; v_call: TRBV2
cdr3_aa: CAWSVRVSQPQHF; v_call: TRBV30
cdr3_aa: CASSQGQGNGYTF; v_call: TRBV4-2